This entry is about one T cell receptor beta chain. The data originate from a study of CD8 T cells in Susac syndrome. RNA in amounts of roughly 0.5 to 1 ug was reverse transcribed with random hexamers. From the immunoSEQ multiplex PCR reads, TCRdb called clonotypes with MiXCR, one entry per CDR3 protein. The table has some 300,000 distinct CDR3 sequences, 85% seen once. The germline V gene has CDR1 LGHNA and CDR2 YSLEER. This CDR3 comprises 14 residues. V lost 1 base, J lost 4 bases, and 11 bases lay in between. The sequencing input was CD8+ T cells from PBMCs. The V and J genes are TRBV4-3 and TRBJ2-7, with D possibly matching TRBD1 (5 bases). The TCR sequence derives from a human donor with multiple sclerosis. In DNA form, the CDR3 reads TGCGCCAGCAGCCAAGGGACAACTTCTTACGAGCAGTACTTC. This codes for CASSQGTTSYEQYF.